A selection of T cell receptor beta chains follows, all from one sample in a study of cytomegalovirus exposure and HLA in healthy donors. Produced via immunoSEQ multiplex PCR; TCRdb's table is partial and in-frame only. The sample yields about 68,000 clones, roughly 97% seen once. Sequencing was carried out using PBMCs. Source of these receptors: a young man in good health and CMV-seronegative. CDR3s include the opening cysteine and the closing phenylalanine or tryptophan. Each record gives: V gene, D gene, J gene, clone size, CDR3 protein, CDR3 DNA. A D gene is named only where the DNA matches it firmly. Part of the rows lack a size; the others show once, few, many or a class for expanded clones.

V: TRBV5-1; D: TRBD1; J: TRBJ1-1; size: -; CDR3: CASSSGQGLNTEAFF; DNA: TGCGCCAGCAGCTCGGGACAGGGGCTGAACACTGAAGCTTTCTTT
V: TRBV11-3; D: -; J: TRBJ1-1; size: -; CDR3: CASSLSGGMNTEAFF; DNA: TGTGCCAGCAGCTTATCGGGGGGGATGAACACTGAAGCTTTCTTT
V: TRBV4-1; D: -; J: TRBJ1-3; size: -; CDR3: CASSHPGHSTDTIYF; DNA: TGCGCCAGCAGCCACCCGGGACATTCGACAGACACCATATATTTT
V: TRBV28; D: TRBD1; J: TRBJ2-7; size: -; CDR3: CASSQTGTGVEDEQYF; DNA: TGTGCCAGCAGTCAAACCGGGACAGGGGTCGAGGACGAGCAGTACTTC
V: TRBV13; D: TRBD1; J: TRBJ1-1; size: -; CDR3: CASSSKRQGDTEAFF; DNA: TGTGCCAGCAGCTCCAAACGACAGGGGGACACTGAAGCTTTCTTT
V: TRBV19; D: TRBD1; J: TRBJ1-5; size: -; CDR3: CASSIQGAYSNQPQHF; DNA: TGTGCCAGTAGTATTCAGGGGGCTTATAGCAATCAGCCCCAGCATTTT
V: TRBV11-2; D: TRBD1; J: TRBJ1-2; size: -; CDR3: CASSRTGGFRDNYGYTF; DNA: TGTGCCAGCAGCCGGACAGGGGGCTTCCGAGATAACTATGGCTACACCTTC
V: TRBV28; D: -; J: TRBJ1-1; size: -; CDR3: CASSPPGENTEAFF; DNA: TGTGCCAGCAGTCCACCAGGGGAGAACACTGAAGCTTTCTTT
V: TRBV9; D: TRBD1; J: TRBJ1-5; size: -; CDR3: CASSPEDREEPQHF; DNA: TGTGCCAGCAGCCCAGAGGACAGGGAAGAGCCCCAGCATTTT
V: TRBV7-8; D: -; J: TRBJ1-1; size: -; CDR3: CASSLGQYTEAFF; DNA: TGTGCCAGCAGCTTAGGACAGTACACTGAAGCTTTCTTT
V: TRBV27; D: -; J: TRBJ2-3; size: few; CDR3: CASSFGDFTDTQYF; DNA: TGTGCCAGCAGTTTTGGGGACTTCACAGATACGCAGTATTTT
V: TRBV6-5; D: -; J: TRBJ1-1; size: -; CDR3: CASSQTGRGGTEAFF; DNA: TGTGCCAGCAGCCAAACGGGGAGGGGGGGCACTGAAGCTTTCTTT
V: TRBV4-1; D: TRBD1; J: TRBJ1-5; size: -; CDR3: CASSQQGQGYQPQHF; DNA: TGCGCCAGCAGCCAGCAGGGACAGGGCTATCAGCCCCAGCATTTT
V: TRBV2; D: -; J: TRBJ1-2; size: -; CDR3: CASSDLREVGYTF; DNA: TGTGCCAGCAGTGACCTCAGGGAGGTCGGCTACACCTTC
V: TRBV4-1; D: TRBD1; J: TRBJ1-4; size: -; CDR3: CASSHGQGSEKLFF; DNA: TGCGCCAGCAGCCACGGACAGGGCAGTGAAAAACTGTTTTTT
V: TRBV7-9; D: TRBD1; J: TRBJ2-2; size: -; CDR3: CASSSDREAGELFF; DNA: TGTGCCAGCAGCTCGGACAGGGAGGCCGGGGAGCTGTTTTTT
V: TRBV5-4; D: TRBD1; J: TRBJ2-6; size: -; CDR3: CASSWTGDISGANVLTF; DNA: TGTGCCAGCAGCTGGACAGGGGATATTTCTGGGGCCAACGTCCTGACTTTC
V: TRBV9; D: TRBD2; J: TRBJ2-2; size: -; CDR3: CASSVGVAGGSGELFF; DNA: TGTGCCAGCAGCGTAGGTGTGGCGGGAGGATCCGGGGAGCTGTTTTTT
V: TRBV4-2; D: -; J: TRBJ2-1; size: once; CDR3: CASSLSPGLLYNEQFF; DNA: TGTGCCAGCAGCCTCTCTCCGGGACTTTTATACAATGAGCAGTTCTTC
V: TRBV7-9; D: TRBD1; J: TRBJ1-6; size: -; CDR3: CASSTTGDPYYNSPLHF; DNA: TGTGCCAGCAGCACCACAGGGGATCCTTACTATAATTCACCCCTCCACTTT